The present T cell receptor (beta chain) was sequenced within a study of cytomegalovirus exposure and HLA in healthy donors. Primers: 60 Vbeta forward and 13 Jbeta reverse. Using immunoSEQ multiplex PCR, the repertoire was profiled, and TCRdb retains in-frame clones only, with some absent. The sample table includes some 41,000 clones. The V gene lost 6 bases and the J gene lost 6 bases, with 12 bases spanning the gap. The CDR3 contains 13 residues. In germline, CDR1 is LNHDA, CDR2 SQIVND (reference sequence). The receptor was derived from a male donor in good health and CMV-seronegative. The chain is built from TRBV19 and TRBJ1-5, with D unresolved. The material sequenced was PBMCs. The CDR3 nucleotides read TGTGCCAGTAGCTCATGGGAGGGTCAGCCCCAGCATTTT. This sequence encodes CASSSWEGQPQHF.